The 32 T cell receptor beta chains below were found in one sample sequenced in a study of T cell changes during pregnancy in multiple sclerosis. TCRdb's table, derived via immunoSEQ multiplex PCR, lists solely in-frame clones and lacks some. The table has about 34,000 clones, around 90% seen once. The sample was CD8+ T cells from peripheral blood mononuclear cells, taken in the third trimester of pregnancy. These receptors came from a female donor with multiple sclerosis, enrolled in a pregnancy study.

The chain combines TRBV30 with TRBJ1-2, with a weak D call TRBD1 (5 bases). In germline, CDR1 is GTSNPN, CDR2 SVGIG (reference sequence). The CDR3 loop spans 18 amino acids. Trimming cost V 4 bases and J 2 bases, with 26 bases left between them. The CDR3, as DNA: TGTGCCTGGACCGGAGACCCAGGACACCCATCCCCAAACTATGGCTACACCTTC. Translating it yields CAWTGDPGHPSPNYGYTF.

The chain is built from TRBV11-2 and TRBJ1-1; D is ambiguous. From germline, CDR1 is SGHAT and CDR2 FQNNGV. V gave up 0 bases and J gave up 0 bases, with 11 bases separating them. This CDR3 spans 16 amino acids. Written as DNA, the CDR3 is TGTGCCAGCAGCTTAGAGCTGAGGTCCCTGAACACTGAAGCTTTCTTT. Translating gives CASSLELRSLNTEAFF.

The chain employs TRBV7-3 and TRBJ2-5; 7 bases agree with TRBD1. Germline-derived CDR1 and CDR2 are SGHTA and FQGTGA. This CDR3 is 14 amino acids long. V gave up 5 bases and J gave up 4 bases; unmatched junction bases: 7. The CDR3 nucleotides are TGTGCCAGCAGCACCACAGGGGCTGCAGAGACCCAGTACTTC. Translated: CASSTTGAAETQYF.

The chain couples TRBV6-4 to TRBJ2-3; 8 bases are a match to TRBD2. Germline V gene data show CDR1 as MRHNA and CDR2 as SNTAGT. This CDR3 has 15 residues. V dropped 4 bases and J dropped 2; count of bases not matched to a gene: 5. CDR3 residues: CASSGGAGDTDTQYF. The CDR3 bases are TGTGCCAGCAGTGGGGGAGCGGGGGACACAGATACGCAGTATTTT.

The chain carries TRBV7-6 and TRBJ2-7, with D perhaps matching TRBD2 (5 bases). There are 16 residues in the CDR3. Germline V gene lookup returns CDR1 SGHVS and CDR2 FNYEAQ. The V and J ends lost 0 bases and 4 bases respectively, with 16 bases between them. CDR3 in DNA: TGTGCCAGCAGCTTAGCGGCTGGGAGCGCCGGGTACGAGCAGTACTTC. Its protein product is CASSLAAGSAGYEQYF.

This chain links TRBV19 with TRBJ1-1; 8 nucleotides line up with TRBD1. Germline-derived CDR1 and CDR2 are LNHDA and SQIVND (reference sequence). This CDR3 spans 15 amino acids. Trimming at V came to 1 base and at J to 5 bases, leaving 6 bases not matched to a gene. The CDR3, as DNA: TGTGCCAGTAGTATAGCCCAGGGGGCTGGAACTGAAGCTTTCTTT. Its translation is CASSIAQGAGTEAFF.

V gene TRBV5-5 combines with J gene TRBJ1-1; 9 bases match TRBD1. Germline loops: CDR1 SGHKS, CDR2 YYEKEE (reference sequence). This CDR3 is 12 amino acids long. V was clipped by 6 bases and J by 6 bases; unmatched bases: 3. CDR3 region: CASIGQGSEAFF. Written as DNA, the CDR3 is TGTGCCAGCATCGGACAGGGGTCTGAAGCTTTCTTT.

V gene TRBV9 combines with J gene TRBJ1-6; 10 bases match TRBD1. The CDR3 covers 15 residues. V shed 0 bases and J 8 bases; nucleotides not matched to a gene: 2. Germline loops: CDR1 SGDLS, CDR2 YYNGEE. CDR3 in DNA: TGTGCCAGCAGCGTAGGCGGGACAGGGGATTCACCCCTCCACTTT. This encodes CASSVGGTGDSPLHF.

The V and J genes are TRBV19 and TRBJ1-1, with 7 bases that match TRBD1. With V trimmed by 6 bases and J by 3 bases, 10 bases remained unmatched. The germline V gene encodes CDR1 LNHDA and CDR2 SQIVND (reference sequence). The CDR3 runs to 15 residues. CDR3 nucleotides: TGTGCCAGTAGGGGAGAATCTACAGGGGACACTGAAGCTTTCTTT. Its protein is CASRGESTGDTEAFF.

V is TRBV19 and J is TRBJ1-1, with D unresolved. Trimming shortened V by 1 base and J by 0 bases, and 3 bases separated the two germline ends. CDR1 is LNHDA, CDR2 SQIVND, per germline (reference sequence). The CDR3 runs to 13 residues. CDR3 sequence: CASSIAVNTEAFF. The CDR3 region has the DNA TGTGCCAGTAGTATAGCGGTGAACACTGAAGCTTTCTTT. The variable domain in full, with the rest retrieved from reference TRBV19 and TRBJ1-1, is DGGITQSPKYLFRKEGQNVTLSCEQNLNHDAMYWYRQDPGQGLRLIYYSQIVNDFQKGDIAEGYSVSREKKESFPLTVTSAQKNPTAFYLCASSIAVNTEAFFGQGTRLTVV.

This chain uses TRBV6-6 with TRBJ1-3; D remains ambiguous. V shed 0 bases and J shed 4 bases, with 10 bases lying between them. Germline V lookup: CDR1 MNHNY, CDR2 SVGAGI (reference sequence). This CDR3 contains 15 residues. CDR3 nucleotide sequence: TGTGCCAGCAGTTACTCACGGGTGTGGGGAAACACCATATATTTT. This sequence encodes CASSYSRVWGNTIYF.

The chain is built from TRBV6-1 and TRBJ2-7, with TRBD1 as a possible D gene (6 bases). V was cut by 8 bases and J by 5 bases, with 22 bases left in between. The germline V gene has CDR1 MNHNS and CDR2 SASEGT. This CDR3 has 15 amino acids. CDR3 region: CASAGKTGVFHEQYF. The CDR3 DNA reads TGTGCCAGCGCGGGTAAGACAGGAGTTTTCCACGAGCAGTACTTC.

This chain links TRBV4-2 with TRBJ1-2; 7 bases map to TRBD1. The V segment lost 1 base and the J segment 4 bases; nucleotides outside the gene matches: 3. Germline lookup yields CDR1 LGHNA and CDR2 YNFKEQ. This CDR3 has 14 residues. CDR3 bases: TGTGCCAGCAGCCAAGGGCCAGGGGGCTATGGCTACACCTTC. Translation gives CASSQGPGGYGYTF.

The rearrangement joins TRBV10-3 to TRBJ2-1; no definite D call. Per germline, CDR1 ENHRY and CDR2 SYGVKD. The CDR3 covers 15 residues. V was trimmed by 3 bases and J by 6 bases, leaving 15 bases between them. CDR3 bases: TGTGCCATCAGTGATCGAGGCCTTCCTGGCAATGAGCAGTTCTTC. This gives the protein CAISDRGLPGNEQFF.

CDR3 protein: CASTMTGGPPSYEQYF. The CDR3 DNA is TGTGCCAGCACCATGACAGGGGGCCCCCCTTCGTACGAGCAGTACTTC. The rearrangement joins TRBV7-9 to TRBJ2-7; 10 positions agree with TRBD1. The trim removed 7 bases at V and 4 bases at J, leaving 13 bases unmatched. This CDR3 has 16 residues. Germline assignment: CDR1 SEHNR and CDR2 FQNEAQ (reference sequence).

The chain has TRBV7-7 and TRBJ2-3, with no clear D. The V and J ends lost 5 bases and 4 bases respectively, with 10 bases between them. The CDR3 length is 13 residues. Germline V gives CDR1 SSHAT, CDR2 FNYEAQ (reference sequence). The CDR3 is CASSPHPADTQYF. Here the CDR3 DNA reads TGTGCCAGCAGCCCCCATCCAGCAGATACGCAGTATTTT.

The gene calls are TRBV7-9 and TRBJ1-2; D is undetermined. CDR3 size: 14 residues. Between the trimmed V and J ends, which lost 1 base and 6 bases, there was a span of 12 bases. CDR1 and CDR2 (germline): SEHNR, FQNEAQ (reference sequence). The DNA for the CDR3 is TGTGCCAGCAGCTTAGAGTTTGGAGGTCATGGCTACACCTTC. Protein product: CASSLEFGGHGYTF.

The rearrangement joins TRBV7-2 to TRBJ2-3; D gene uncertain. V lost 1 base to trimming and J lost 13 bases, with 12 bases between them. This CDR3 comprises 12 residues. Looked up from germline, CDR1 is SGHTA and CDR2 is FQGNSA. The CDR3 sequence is CASSLESLGKYF. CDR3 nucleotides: TGTGCCAGCAGCTTAGAATCCCTTGGCAAGTATTTT.

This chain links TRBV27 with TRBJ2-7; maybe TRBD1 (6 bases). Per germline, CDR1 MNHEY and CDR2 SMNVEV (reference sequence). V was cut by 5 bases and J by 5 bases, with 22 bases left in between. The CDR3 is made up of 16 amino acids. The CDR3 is CASSLSKQGGFNEQYF. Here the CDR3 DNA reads TGTGCCAGCAGTCTTTCCAAACAGGGTGGGTTCAACGAGCAGTACTTC.

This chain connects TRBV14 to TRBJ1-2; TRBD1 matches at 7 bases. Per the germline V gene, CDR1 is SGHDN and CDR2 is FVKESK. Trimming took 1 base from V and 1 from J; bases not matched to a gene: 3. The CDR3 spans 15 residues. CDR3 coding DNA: TGTGCCAGCAGCCAAGGACAGGGAATTAACTATGGCTACACCTTC. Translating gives CASSQGQGINYGYTF.

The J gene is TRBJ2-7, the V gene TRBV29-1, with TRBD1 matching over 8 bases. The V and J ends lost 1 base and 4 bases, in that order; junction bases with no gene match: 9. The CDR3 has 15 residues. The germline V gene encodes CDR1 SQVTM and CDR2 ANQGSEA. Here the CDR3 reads CSVEGLDRAPYEQYF. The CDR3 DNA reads TGCAGCGTTGAAGGATTGGACAGGGCGCCGTACGAGCAGTACTTC.

CDR3 DNA sequence: TGCAGCGTTGTAGCGGATGGCTATGGCTACACCTTC. Protein sequence: CSVVADGYGYTF. The chain is built from TRBV29-1 and TRBJ1-2; D gene unclear. CDR1 and CDR2 from the germline V gene are SQVTM and ANQGSEA. Trimming pared 4 bases from V and 4 bases from J, leaving 10 bases between. There are 12 residues in the CDR3. Combining the CDR3 with reference TRBV29-1 and TRBJ1-2 gives the whole variable domain SAVISQKPSRDICQRGTSLTIQCQVDSQVTMMFWYRQQPGQSLTLIATANQGSEATYESGFVIDKFPISRPNLTFSTLTVSNMSPEDSSIYLCSVVADGYGYTFGSGTRLTVV.

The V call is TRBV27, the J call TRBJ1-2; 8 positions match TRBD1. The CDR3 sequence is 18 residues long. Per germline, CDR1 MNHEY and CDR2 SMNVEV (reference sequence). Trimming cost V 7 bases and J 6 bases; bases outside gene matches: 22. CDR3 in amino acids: CASTPGGAKSIPIHGYTF. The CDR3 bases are TGTGCCAGCACCCCAGGGGGCGCGAAATCAATTCCCATCCATGGCTACACCTTC.

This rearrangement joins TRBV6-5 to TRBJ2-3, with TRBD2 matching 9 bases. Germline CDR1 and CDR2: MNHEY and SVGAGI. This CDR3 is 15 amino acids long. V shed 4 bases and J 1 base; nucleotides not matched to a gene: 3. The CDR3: CASSWERGGTDTQYF. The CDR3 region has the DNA TGTGCCAGCAGTTGGGAGCGGGGGGGCACAGATACGCAGTATTTT.

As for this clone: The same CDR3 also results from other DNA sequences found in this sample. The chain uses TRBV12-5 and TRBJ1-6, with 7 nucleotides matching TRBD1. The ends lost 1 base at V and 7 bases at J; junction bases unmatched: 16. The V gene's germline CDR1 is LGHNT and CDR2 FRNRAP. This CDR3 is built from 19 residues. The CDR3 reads CASGLDTGTGVLWNSPLHF. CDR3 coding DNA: TGTGCTAGTGGTTTGGATACCGGAACAGGGGTCCTCTGGAATTCACCCCTCCACTTT.

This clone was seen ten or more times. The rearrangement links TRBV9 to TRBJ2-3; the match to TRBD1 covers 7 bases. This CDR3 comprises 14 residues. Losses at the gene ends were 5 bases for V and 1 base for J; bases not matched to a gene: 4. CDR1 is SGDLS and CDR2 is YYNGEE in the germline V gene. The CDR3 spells CASRRQGGTDTQYF. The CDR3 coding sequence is TGTGCCAGCAGAAGACAGGGCGGCACAGATACGCAGTATTTT. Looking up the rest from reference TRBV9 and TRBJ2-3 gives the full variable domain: DSGVTQTPKHLITATGQRVTLRCSPRSGDLSVYWYQQSLDQGLQFLIQYYNGEERAKGNILERFSAQQFPDLHSELNLSSLELGDSALYFCASRRQGGTDTQYFGPGTRLTVL.

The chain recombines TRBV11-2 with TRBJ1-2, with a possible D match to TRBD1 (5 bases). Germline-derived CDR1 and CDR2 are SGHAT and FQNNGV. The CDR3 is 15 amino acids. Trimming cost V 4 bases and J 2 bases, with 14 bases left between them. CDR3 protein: CASSYDPDSNYGYTF. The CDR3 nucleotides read TGTGCCAGCAGCTACGACCCCGACAGCAACTATGGCTACACCTTC.

The CDR3 sequence is CASSSTSGGDTQYF. CDR3 DNA: TGTGCCAGCAGCTCCACTAGCGGGGGGGATACGCAGTATTTT. The V gene is TRBV7-6, the J gene TRBJ2-3; 12 nucleotides line up with TRBD2. This CDR3 has 14 residues. Unmatched junction bases numbered 2, after V lost 4 bases and J lost 6 bases. Germline V lookup: CDR1 SGHVS, CDR2 FNYEAQ.

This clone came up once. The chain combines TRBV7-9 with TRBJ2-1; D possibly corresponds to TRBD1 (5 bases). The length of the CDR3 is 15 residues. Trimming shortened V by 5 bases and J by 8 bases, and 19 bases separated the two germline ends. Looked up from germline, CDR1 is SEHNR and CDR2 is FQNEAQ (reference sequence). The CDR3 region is CASSNTGRESDEQFF. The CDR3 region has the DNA TGTGCCAGCAGCAACACAGGCAGGGAATCGGATGAGCAGTTCTTC.

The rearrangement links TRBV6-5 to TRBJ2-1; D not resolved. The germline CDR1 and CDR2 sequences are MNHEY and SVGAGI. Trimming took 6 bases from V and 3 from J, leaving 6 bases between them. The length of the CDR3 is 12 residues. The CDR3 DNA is TGTGCCAGCAGCCCCGGCTACAATGAGCAGTTCTTC. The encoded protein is CASSPGYNEQFF.

CDR3 region: CASSQGGRTEAFF. The CDR3 coding sequence is TGCGCCAGCAGCCAAGGGGGGCGCACTGAAGCTTTCTTT. The chain uses TRBV4-1 and TRBJ1-1; D is possibly TRBD1 (6 bases). Trimming stripped 1 base from V and 4 bases from J, with 7 bases between. Germline V CDR1 and CDR2: MGHRA, YSYEKL. The CDR3 loop spans 13 amino acids.

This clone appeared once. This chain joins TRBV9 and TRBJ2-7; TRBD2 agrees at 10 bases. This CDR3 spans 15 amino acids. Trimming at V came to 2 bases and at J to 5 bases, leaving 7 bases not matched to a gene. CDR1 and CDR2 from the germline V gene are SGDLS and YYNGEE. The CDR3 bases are TGTGCCAGCAGCGTCAGCGGGGGGGTGGGGGACGAGCAGTACTTC. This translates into CASSVSGGVGDEQYF.